The 21 T cell receptor beta chains reported below all come from one sample, sequenced in a study of cytomegalovirus exposure and HLA in healthy donors. Primers: 60 Vbeta forward and 13 Jbeta reverse. Libraries were prepared by immunoSEQ multiplex PCR; TCRdb keeps only in-frame clonotypes and omits some of them. Here the sample spans about 85,000 clones, roughly 80% being singletons. The sample consisted of PBMCs. The receptors derive from a man aged 50 to 60 in good health and CMV-seropositive.

This chain connects TRBV2 to TRBJ2-7; D is possibly TRBD1 (6 bases). Trimming left V 0 bases short and J 4 bases short, with 13 bases between. Per germline, CDR1 SNHLY and CDR2 FYNNEI. CDR3 length equals 15 residues. As DNA, the CDR3 is TGTGCCAGCAGTGAAGCTTCAGGGGAACCATACGAGCAGTACTTC. Its protein product is CASSEASGEPYEQYF. The whole variable domain, remainder taken from reference TRBV2 and TRBJ2-7, is EPEVTQTPSHQVTQMGQEVILRCVPISNHLYFYWYRQILGQKVEFLVSFYNNEISEKSEIFDDQFSVERPDGSNFTLKIRSTKLEDSAMYFCASSEASGEPYEQYFGPGTRLTVT.

The chain uses TRBV10-3 and TRBJ1-2; maybe TRBD1 (6 bases). The CDR3 totals 14 residues. With 6 bases removed from V and 6 bases from J, the gap between germline ends came to 17 bases. The germline gives CDR1 ENHRY, CDR2 SYGVKD. The CDR3 here is CAISPQGVEHGYTF. The CDR3 region has the DNA TGTGCCATCAGCCCACAGGGAGTGGAGCATGGCTACACCTTC.

The genes are TRBV12-5 and TRBJ2-1; 16 bases align to TRBD2. Trimming cost V 0 bases and J 12 bases; bases outside gene matches: 8. In germline, CDR1 is LGHNT, CDR2 FRNRAP. CDR3 length: 17 amino acids. In DNA form, the CDR3 reads TGTGCTAGTGGTTTGGTCGCTCCGGGACTAGCGGGAGGGCGGCAGTTCTTC. Its translation is CASGLVAPGLAGGRQFF.

V usage is TRBV14 and J usage is TRBJ1-3, with a possible D match to TRBD1 (6 bases). The V end lost 3 bases, the J end lost 1 base, and 28 bases lay between the germline ends. The CDR3 has 21 residues. CDR1 and CDR2 (germline): SGHDN, FVKESK. The CDR3 protein is CASSHRNTGSFNPTSGNTIYF. In DNA form, the CDR3 reads TGTGCCAGCAGCCACCGAAATACAGGGTCTTTTAATCCGACATCTGGAAACACCATATATTTT.

This clone was recorded only once. The chain employs TRBV29-1 and TRBJ2-5, with a weak D call TRBD2 (6 bases). V gave up 2 bases and J gave up 5 bases, with 12 bases separating them. The V gene's germline CDR1 is SQVTM and CDR2 ANQGSEA. The CDR3 length is 13 residues. The CDR3 coding sequence is TGCAGCGTTGAAACTCTAGCGAGGGAGACCCAGTACTTC. Translating gives CSVETLARETQYF.

V gene TRBV5-5 combines with J gene TRBJ1-4; D call uncertain. Trimming left V 2 bases short and J 8 bases short, with 13 bases between. The CDR3 covers 14 residues. CDR1 and CDR2 from the germline V gene are SGHKS and YYEKEE (reference sequence). The chain's CDR3 is CASSFQPGREKLFF. CDR3 DNA sequence: TGTGCCAGCAGCTTCCAACCGGGAAGAGAAAAACTGTTTTTT.

This clone was recorded a few times. The chain links TRBV19 to TRBJ2-1; 7 bases are a match to TRBD1. The CDR3 consists of 16 residues. CDR1 is LNHDA and CDR2 is SQIVND in the germline V gene (reference sequence). Trimming took 3 bases from V and 6 from J; bases not matched to a gene: 11. This CDR3 reads CASSIFETGTVNEQFF. The CDR3 DNA reads as TGTGCCAGTAGTATTTTCGAGACAGGGACGGTCAATGAGCAGTTCTTC.

The chain joins TRBV5-5 to TRBJ2-2; TRBD2 matches 11 bases. The germline V gene has CDR1 SGHKS and CDR2 YYEKEE (reference sequence). V shed 4 bases, J shed 7 bases, and the junction held 9 bases outside the gene matches. The CDR3 consists of 16 residues. The CDR3 loop is CASSPLLAGDVGELFF. CDR3 sequence (DNA): TGTGCCAGCAGCCCCTTACTAGCGGGAGACGTCGGGGAGCTGTTTTTT.

CDR3 sequence reads: CASSLFGRTGNDGYTF. The CDR3 nucleotides are TGTGCCAGCTCCCTGTTCGGCCGGACAGGCAATGATGGCTACACCTTC. The V gene is TRBV18, the J gene TRBJ1-2, with 7 bases fitting TRBD1. The trim removed 6 bases at V and 6 bases at J, leaving 16 bases unmatched. From germline, CDR1 is KGHSH and CDR2 LQKENI. The CDR3 is made up of 16 amino acids.

This chain connects TRBV30 to TRBJ2-7, with TRBD2 identical over 7 bases. The CDR3 spans 17 residues. J was trimmed by 0 bases and V by 3 bases; bases with no gene match: 14. The germline V gene has CDR1 GTSNPN and CDR2 SVGIG (reference sequence). The CDR3 loop is CAWRGGVTSESSYEQYF. DNA for the CDR3: TGTGCCTGGAGGGGAGGGGTAACTAGCGAGAGCTCCTACGAGCAGTACTTC.

V is TRBV5-4 and J is TRBJ2-3; TRBD2 matches at 8 bases. Per the germline V gene, CDR1 is SGHNT and CDR2 is YYREEE (reference sequence). J gave up 4 bases and V 6 bases, and 13 bases lay outside the gene matches. The CDR3 spans 16 residues. The CDR3 DNA is TGTGCCAGCACCCCATCGCTTGGCGGGAGGTCAGATACGCAGTATTTT. Translated, it gives CASTPSLGGRSDTQYF.

This chain connects TRBV30 to TRBJ2-7, with 12 bases aligning to TRBD2. Per the germline V gene, CDR1 is GTSNPN and CDR2 is SVGIG (reference sequence). Trimming took 0 bases from V and 4 from J; bases not matched to a gene: 4. The CDR3 runs to 15 residues. DNA of the CDR3: TGTGCCTGGAGTGTACGGCTAGCGGGAGGGTACGAGCAGTACTTC. Its translation is CAWSVRLAGGYEQYF.

This clone appeared a single time. The CDR3, as DNA: TGTGCCAGCAGTTTTTCGCCGGACAGGGATTTTAACTATGGCTACACCTTC. Its translation is CASSFSPDRDFNYGYTF. V usage is TRBV27 and J usage is TRBJ1-2; the match to TRBD1 covers 8 bases. Germline V gene lookup returns CDR1 MNHEY and CDR2 SMNVEV (reference sequence). V lost 3 bases to trimming and J lost 1 base; unmatched junction nucleotides: 10. The CDR3 is made up of 17 amino acids.

The chain links TRBV7-8 to TRBJ1-6; a possible D gene is TRBD1 (6 bases). The CDR3 consists of 15 residues. The V and J ends lost 1 base and 6 bases respectively, with 10 bases between them. Germline CDR1 SGHVS, CDR2 FQNEAQ. The CDR3 region is CASSLGLDSNSPLHF. Here the CDR3 DNA reads TGTGCCAGCAGCTTAGGTTTGGACAGTAATTCACCCCTCCACTTT.

This clone occurred a few times. DNA of the CDR3: TGCAGCGTATATACTAGCGGCTCCTACAATGAGCAGTTCTTC. Translated, it gives CSVYTSGSYNEQFF. The V gene is TRBV29-1, the J gene TRBJ2-1, with 8 bases aligning to TRBD2. The J segment lost 0 bases and the V segment lost 6 bases, leaving 4 bases of the junction unmatched. Germline V lookup: CDR1 SQVTM, CDR2 ANQGSEA. The CDR3 has 14 residues.

The gene calls are TRBV4-2 and TRBJ2-7, with 7 positions matching TRBD1. Losses at the gene ends were 0 bases for V and 3 bases for J; bases not matched to a gene: 5. The V gene's germline CDR1 is LGHNA and CDR2 YNFKEQ. The CDR3 length is 15 residues. Here the CDR3 DNA reads TGTGCCAGCAGCCAAGATGCGCAGGGGGTCTACGAGCAGTACTTC. Translating it yields CASSQDAQGVYEQYF.

V gene TRBV7-2 combines with J gene TRBJ1-1; 9 bases are shared with TRBD1. The V and J ends lost 5 bases and 6 bases, in that order; junction bases with no gene match: 7. Germline CDR1 is SGHTA and CDR2 is FQGNSA. The CDR3 has 14 amino acids. The CDR3 sequence: CASSPGQGTAEAFF. The CDR3 DNA is TGTGCCAGCAGCCCGGGACAGGGTACCGCTGAAGCTTTCTTT.

The rearrangement uses TRBV5-1 and TRBJ2-5; 10 nucleotides line up with TRBD2. CDR1 and CDR2 (germline): SGHRS, YFSETQ. This CDR3 has 16 amino acids. Trimming took 0 bases from V and 4 from J; bases not matched to a gene: 6. CDR3 bases: TGCGCCAGCAGCTTGGCGAGCGGGAGGGCGGGAGAGACCCAGTACTTC. Translated, it gives CASSLASGRAGETQYF.

This clone was counted only a few times. The gene calls are TRBV6-1 and TRBJ2-4; D not resolved. CDR3 length equals 14 residues. Germline V lookup: CDR1 MNHNS, CDR2 SASEGT. The germline V and J ends were trimmed by 4 bases and 1 base, with 8 bases remaining between them. The CDR3 DNA is TGTGCCAGCAGTGCTACGCTGGCCAAAAACATTCAGTACTTC. Residues: CASSATLAKNIQYF.

For the CDR3, the DNA is TGCGCCAGCAGCTTGGTAGGAGCTGGAAACACCATATATTTT. Encoded protein: CASSLVGAGNTIYF. The J gene is TRBJ1-3, the V gene TRBV5-1; D not certain. Germline V gene sequence: CDR1 SGHRS, CDR2 YFSETQ. CDR3 length: 14 residues. Between the trimmed V and J ends, which lost 0 bases and 2 bases, there was a span of 6 bases.

About this clone: Other DNA sequences from this sample encode an identical CDR3 as well. The chain combines TRBV4-1 with TRBJ1-1; TRBD1 matches at 8 bases. Germline V gene lookup returns CDR1 MGHRA and CDR2 YSYEKL. This CDR3 is 19 amino acids long. V was clipped by 2 bases and J by 0 bases; unmatched bases: 14. Here the CDR3 DNA reads TGCGCCAGCAGCCAACACACCTCTGGACAGGGCAGAATGAACACTGAAGCTTTCTTT. Translating gives CASSQHTSGQGRMNTEAFF.